This TCR beta chain is from a study of blood T cell repertoires in COVID-19. This CDR3 spans 13 amino acids. V shed 6 bases, J shed 8 bases, and the junction held 5 bases outside the gene matches. Germline CDR1 ENHRY, CDR2 SYGVKD. Measured with immunoSEQ multiplex PCR; TCRdb has only the in-frame clones, and not every one. The repertoire holds about 480,000 clones, with approximately 88% as singletons. The V and J genes are TRBV10-3 and TRBJ1-4, with 8 positions matching TRBD1. Sequencing was done on a sample of PBMCs or T cells enriched from blood (not recorded which). This receptor was taken from a woman in her 40s who had recovered from COVID-19. CDR3 sequence reads: CAIRDQGAEKLFF. The CDR3 bases are TGTGCCATCAGAGATCAGGGGGCCGAAAAACTGTTTTTT.